These T cell receptor beta chains were read from a single sample in a study of cytotoxic CD8 clonotypes in ibrutinib-treated CLL. Sequencing was performed with immunoSEQ multiplex PCR; in TCRdb, only in-frame clones are kept and a portion is missing. The data show more than 150,000 clones, around 70% seen once. Sequences were derived from PBMCs, sampled after 24 months of ibrutinib treatment. These receptors all come from a human donor with chronic lymphocytic leukemia. The CDR3 runs from the conserved cysteine through the conserved F or W. D genes are given only for firm matches. Not all rows give a size; the values are once, few, many and, for expanded clones, a class.

-,TRBJ2-7,-,TRBV27,TGTGCCAGCAGTTCCTGGCCGACTAGCTCCTACGAGCAGTACTTC,CASSSWPTSSYEQYF
-,TRBJ2-7,-,TRBV27,TGTGCCAGCAGTTTAGTTGGTGACACACAGTACTTC,CASSLVGDTQYF
TRBD2,TRBJ2-2,-,TRBV2,TGTGCCAGCTCGGGACTAGCGGACACCGGGGAGCTGTTTTTT,CASSGLADTGELFF
-,TRBJ1-5,-,TRBV7-9,TGTGCCAGCAGCTTAGCGGGGGCCGGCAATCAGCCCCAGCATTTT,CASSLAGAGNQPQHF
-,TRBJ2-6,-,TRBV4-1,TGCGCCAGCAGCCAAGAAAGCCGTCTACCTGGGGCCAACGTCCTGACTTTC,CASSQESRLPGANVLTF
-,TRBJ2-1,-,TRBV5-8,TGTGCCAGCAGACGGTCGGGGGAGTATGAGCAGTTCTTC,CASRRSGEYEQFF
-,TRBJ2-2,-,TRBV21-1,TGTGCCCACGGGACAGGGAACACCGGGGAGCTGTTTTTT,CAHGTGNTGELFF
-,TRBJ1-1,few,TRBV28,TGTGCCAGCAGTTTATGGCAGGCCTCGAACACTGAAGCTTTCTTT,CASSLWQASNTEAFF
-,TRBJ2-7,-,TRBV6-5,TGTGCCAGCACCTCAGGGACGGAGCAGTACTTC,CASTSGTEQYF
-,TRBJ2-7,-,TRBV18,TGTGCCAGCGCTTCGGGGGAGTGGTCCTACGAGCAGTACTTC,CASASGEWSYEQYF
-,TRBJ1-4,few,TRBV5-1,TGCGCCAGCAGACAGGGAGTTGCAACTAATGAAAAACTGTTTTTT,CASRQGVATNEKLFF
TRBD2,TRBJ2-1,-,TRBV7-8,TGTGCCAGCAGGCGATGGAGACTAGCGGGAGTCCGATCCTACAATGAGCAGTTCTTC,CASRRWRLAGVRSYNEQFF
TRBD1,TRBJ1-1,-,TRBV9,TGTGCCAGCAGCGTCCGGGACAGGGGGCCGTTCACTGAAGCTTTCTTT,CASSVRDRGPFTEAFF
TRBD1,TRBJ2-5,-,TRBV7-2,TGTGCCAGCAGCTTAGAGGGGACAGAGTTAGAGACCCAGTACTTC,CASSLEGTELETQYF
-,TRBJ2-7,-,TRBV4-1,TGCGCCAGCAGCCAAGATGACTTCGCCTACGAGCAGTACTTC,CASSQDDFAYEQYF
TRBD1,TRBJ2-7,-,TRBV19,TGTGCCAGTAGTATCAGGGACAGCAATACCTACGAGCAGTACTTC,CASSIRDSNTYEQYF
-,TRBJ1-5,few,TRBV28,TGTGCCACCACGCACCCAGTAAGAGCCCAGCATTTT,CATTHPVRAQHF
-,TRBJ1-1,-,TRBV9,TGTGCCAGCAGCGTTCGGGGTTTCATGAACACTGAAGCTTTCTTT,CASSVRGFMNTEAFF
TRBD1,TRBJ1-2,-,TRBV7-8,TGTGCCAGCAGCTTAAAGGACAGGGACGTCTATGGCTACACCTTC,CASSLKDRDVYGYTF
-,TRBJ1-3,once,TRBV30,TGTGCCTGGAGTATGGGGGGTTCCTCTGGAAACACCATATATTTT,CAWSMGGSSGNTIYF
-,TRBJ2-7,-,TRBV12-5,TGTGCTACTATGAAAACCTACGAGCAGTACTTC,CATMKTYEQYF
-,TRBJ2-7,-,TRBV19,TGTGCCAGTAGTATAGGAGAGGACTACGAGCAGTACTTC,CASSIGEDYEQYF
TRBD1,TRBJ2-3,-,TRBV5-4,TGTGCCAGCAGCTACGGACAGGGCCTAGATACGCAGTATTTT,CASSYGQGLDTQYF
-,TRBJ2-7,-,TRBV7-2,TGTGCCAGCAGGAGATCTGGCAGCTCCTACGAGCAGTACTTC,CASRRSGSSYEQYF
-,TRBJ1-6,once,TRBV19,TGTGCCAGTAGTATCGGTCAGGGGCATTCACCCCTCCACTTT,CASSIGQGHSPLHF
TRBD2,TRBJ2-7,-,TRBV6-6,TGTGCCAGCACTGGGACTAGCGGGAGTTACGAGCAGTACTTC,CASTGTSGSYEQYF
TRBD1,TRBJ2-5,-,TRBV5-4,TGTGCCAGCAGCTCACAGGGGTCGTTCGAGACCCAGTACTTC,CASSSQGSFETQYF